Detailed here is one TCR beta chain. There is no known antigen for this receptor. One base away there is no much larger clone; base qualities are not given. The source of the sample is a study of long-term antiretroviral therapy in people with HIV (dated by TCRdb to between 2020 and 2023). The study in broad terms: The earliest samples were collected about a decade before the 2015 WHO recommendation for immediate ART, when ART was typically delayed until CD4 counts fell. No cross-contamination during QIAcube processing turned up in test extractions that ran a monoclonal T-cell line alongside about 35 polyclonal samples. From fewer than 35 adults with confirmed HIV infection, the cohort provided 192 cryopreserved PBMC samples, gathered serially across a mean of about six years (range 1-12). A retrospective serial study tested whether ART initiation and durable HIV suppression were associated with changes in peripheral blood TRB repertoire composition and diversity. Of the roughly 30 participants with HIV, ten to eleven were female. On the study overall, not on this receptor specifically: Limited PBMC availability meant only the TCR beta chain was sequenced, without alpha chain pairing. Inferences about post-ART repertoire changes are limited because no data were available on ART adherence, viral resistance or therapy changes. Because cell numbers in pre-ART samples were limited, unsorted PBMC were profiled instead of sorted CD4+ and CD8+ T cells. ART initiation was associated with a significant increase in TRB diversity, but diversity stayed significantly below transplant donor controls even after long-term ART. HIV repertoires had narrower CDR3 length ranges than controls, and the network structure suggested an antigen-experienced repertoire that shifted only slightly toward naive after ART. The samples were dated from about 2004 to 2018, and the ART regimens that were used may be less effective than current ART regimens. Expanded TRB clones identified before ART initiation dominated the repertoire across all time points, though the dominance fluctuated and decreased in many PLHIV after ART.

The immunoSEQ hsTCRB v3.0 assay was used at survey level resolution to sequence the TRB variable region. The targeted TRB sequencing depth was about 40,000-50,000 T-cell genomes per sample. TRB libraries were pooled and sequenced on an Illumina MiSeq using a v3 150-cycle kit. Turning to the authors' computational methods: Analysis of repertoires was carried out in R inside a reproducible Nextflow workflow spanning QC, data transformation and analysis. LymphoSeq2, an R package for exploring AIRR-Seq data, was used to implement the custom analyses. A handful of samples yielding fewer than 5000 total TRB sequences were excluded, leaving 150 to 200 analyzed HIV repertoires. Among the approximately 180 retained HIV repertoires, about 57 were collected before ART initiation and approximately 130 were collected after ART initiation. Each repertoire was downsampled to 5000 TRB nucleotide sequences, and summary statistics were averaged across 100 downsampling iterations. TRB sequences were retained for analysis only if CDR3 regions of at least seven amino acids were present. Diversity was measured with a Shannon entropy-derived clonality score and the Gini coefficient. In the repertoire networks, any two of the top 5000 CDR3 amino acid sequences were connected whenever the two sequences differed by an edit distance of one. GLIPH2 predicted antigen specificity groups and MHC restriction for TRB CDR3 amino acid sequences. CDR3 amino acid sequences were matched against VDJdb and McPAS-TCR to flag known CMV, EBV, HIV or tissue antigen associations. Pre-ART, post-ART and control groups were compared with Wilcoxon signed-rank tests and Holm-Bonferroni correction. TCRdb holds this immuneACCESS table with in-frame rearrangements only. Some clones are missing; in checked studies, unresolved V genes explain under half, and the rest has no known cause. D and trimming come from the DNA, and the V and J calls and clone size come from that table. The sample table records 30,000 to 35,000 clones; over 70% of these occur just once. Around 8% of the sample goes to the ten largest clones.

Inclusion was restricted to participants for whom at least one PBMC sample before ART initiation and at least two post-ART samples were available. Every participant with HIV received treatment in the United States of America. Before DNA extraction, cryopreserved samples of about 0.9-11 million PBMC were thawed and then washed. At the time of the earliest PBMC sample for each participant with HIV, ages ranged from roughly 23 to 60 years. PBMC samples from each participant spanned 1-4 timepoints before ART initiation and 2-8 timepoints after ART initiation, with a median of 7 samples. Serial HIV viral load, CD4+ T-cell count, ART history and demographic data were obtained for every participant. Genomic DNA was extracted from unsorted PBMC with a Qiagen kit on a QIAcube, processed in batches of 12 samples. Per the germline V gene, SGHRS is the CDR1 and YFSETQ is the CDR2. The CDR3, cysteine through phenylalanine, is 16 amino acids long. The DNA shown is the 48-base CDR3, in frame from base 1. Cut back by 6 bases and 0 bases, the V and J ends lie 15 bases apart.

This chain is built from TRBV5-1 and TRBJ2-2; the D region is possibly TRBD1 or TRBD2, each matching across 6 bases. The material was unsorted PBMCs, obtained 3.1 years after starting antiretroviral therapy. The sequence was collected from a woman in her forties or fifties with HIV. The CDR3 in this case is CASMRGDQSNTGELFF. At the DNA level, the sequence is TGCGCCAGCATGAGGGGGGACCAGTCGAACACCGGGGAGCTGTTTTTT.